These 29 T cell receptor beta chains came from one sample sequenced in a study of T cell clonality in common variable immunodeficiency. No antigens are known for them. Notes on the study in general: Common variable immunodeficiency TCR beta sequences reportedly had fewer deletions and N-nucleotide insertions.

The protocol was immunoSEQ multiplex PCR, while the TCRdb copy is restricted to in-frame clones and leaves out a portion. The data show about 7,200 clones, none appearing only once, with 4% to 5.5% held by the ten largest. The source material was peripheral blood mononuclear cells. The receptors originated from a human donor with common variable immunodeficiency.

The CDR3 sequence: CANNRSWTYEQYF. CDR3 DNA, as far as it was read: TGTGCCAACAACAGGTCCTGGACCTACGAG. The J gene is TRBJ2-7, the V gene TRBV7-9, with D perhaps matching TRBD1 (5 bases). The DNA ends 3 residues before the CDR3 does, and the rest of the CDR3 is filled in from the germline J gene. The V and J ends lost 10 bases and 2 bases respectively, with 15 bases between them. The CDR3 is 13 amino acids. Germline V gene data show CDR1 as SEHNR and CDR2 as FQNEAQ (reference sequence). Looking up the rest from reference TRBV7-9 and TRBJ2-7 gives the full variable domain: DTGVSQNPRHKITKRGQNVTFRCDPISEHNRLYWYRQTLGQGPEFLTYFQNEAQLEKSRLLSDRFSAERPKGSFSTLEIQRTEQGDSAMYLCANNRSWTYEQYFGPGTRLTVT.

This clone was counted only a few times. Read sequence stops 3 residues before the CDR3 end, and the germline J gene provides the missing end. This rearrangement joins TRBV19 to TRBJ1-2; 9 bases line up with TRBD1. From germline, CDR1 is LNHDA and CDR2 SQIVND (reference sequence). Trimming at V came to 6 bases and at J to 4 bases, leaving 6 bases not matched to a gene. The CDR3 is made up of 14 amino acids. CDR3 DNA (partial): TGTGCCAGTAGCCTGCAGGACAGGGGCTATGGC. Amino acids: CASSLQDRGYG. The complete CDR3 sequence is CASSLQDRGYGYTF.

Turning to this clone: The read falls 3 residues short of the CDR3 end, and the missing part is taken from the germline J gene. The chain uses TRBV19 and TRBJ2-7; maybe TRBD1 (5 bases). There are 13 residues in the CDR3. Trimming took 3 bases from V and 3 from J, leaving 9 bases between them. CDR1 and CDR2 (germline): LNHDA, SQIVND (reference sequence). The CDR3 sequence: CASSMTVDYEQYF. Partial CDR3 DNA: TGTGCCAGTAGTATGACAGTAGACTACGAG.

This clone was seen only a few times. The read finishes 3 residues shy of the CDR3 end, and the germline J gene is used to complete it. The chain is built from TRBV18 and TRBJ1-1; no clear D. CDR3 size: 13 residues. Per germline, CDR1 KGHSH and CDR2 LQKENI. The CDR3 is CASSRQHELEAFF. CDR3 bases read: TGTGCCAGCTCACGCCAGCATGAACTAGAA.

This clone has only a few counts. CDR3 bases read: TGTGCCAGCAGCTTATTAGATGCCTACGAG. Amino acids: CASSLLDAYE. The full-length CDR3 reads as CASSLLDAYEQYF. The J gene is TRBJ2-7, the V gene TRBV7-2; D remains ambiguous. The read gets to within 3 residues of the CDR3 end, and the germline J gene fills in the rest. Trimming removed 2 bases from V and 2 bases from J, with 7 bases in between. The CDR3 spans 13 residues. In germline, CDR1 is SGHTA, CDR2 FQGNSA.

By its share, this clone is medium-sized. The read ends 3 residues shy of where the CDR3 ends; the end is completed using the germline J gene. This sequence joins TRBV4-2 and TRBJ2-1; 7 nucleotides match TRBD2. This CDR3 has 20 amino acids. Trimming removed 4 bases from V and 5 bases from J; junction bases left unmatched: 23. The V gene's germline CDR1 is LGHNA and CDR2 YNFKEQ. CDR3 DNA (partial): TGTGCCAGCAGCCCTTCGCAGCCTCTACTAGACAGCGGGATCCACAATGAG. Amino acid sequence: CASSPSQPLLDSGIHNE. The full CDR3 protein is CASSPSQPLLDSGIHNEQFF.

This clone was recorded a few times. The read terminates 3 residues ahead of where the CDR3 ends, so the germline J gene completes it. The V and J genes are TRBV18 and TRBJ1-1; no reliable D call. Trimming removed 0 bases from V and 4 bases from J, with 12 bases in between. The CDR3 is made up of 15 amino acids. Germline assignment: CDR1 KGHSH and CDR2 LQKENI. The CDR3 bases that were read are TGTGCCAGCTCACCACCTAAGGGTATGGCCACTGAA. Its translation: CASSPPKGMATE. The complete CDR3 reads CASSPPKGMATEAFF.

This clone has a handful of counts. Read data end 3 residues before the CDR3 end; the end is taken from the germline J gene. The rearrangement joins TRBV6-2 or TRBV6-3 to TRBJ2-1, with a weak D call TRBD2 (5 bases). V lost 2 bases to trimming and J lost 2 bases, with 10 bases between them. The CDR3 covers 15 residues. Germline CDR1 reads MNHEY; CDR2 reads SVGEGT. The chain's CDR3 is CASSYVLDAYNEQFF. The DNA read from the CDR3 is TGTGCCAGCAGTTACGTACTAGATGCCTACAATGAG.

This clone was detected a few times. The read terminates 3 residues before the CDR3 end, so the remaining end is supplied by the germline J gene. The rearrangement links TRBV7-2 to TRBJ2-1; no firm D call. CDR1 is SGHTA, CDR2 FQGNSA, per germline. Trimming pared 0 bases from V and 1 base from J, leaving 7 bases between. The CDR3 has 15 amino acids. CDR3 bases read: TGTGCCAGCAGCTTAGCTTACGGGTCCTACAATGAG. Protein product: CASSLAYGSYNE. The CDR3 as a whole reads CASSLAYGSYNEQFF.

This clone was recorded a few times. The missing CDR3 end, 3 residues past where the read stops, is filled in from the germline J gene. V and J are TRBV19 and TRBJ2-2; 7 positions match TRBD1. Germline values: CDR1 LNHDA, CDR2 SQIVND (reference sequence). V was clipped by 6 bases and J by 7 bases; unmatched bases: 8. The CDR3 loop spans 14 amino acids. The CDR3 DNA, read in part, is TGTGCCAGTAGAGACGACAGGGAGAGCGGGGAG. Translated: CASRDDRESGE. The complete CDR3 reads CASRDDRESGELFF.

This clone has just a few counts. The read stops 3 residues short of the end of the CDR3; the missing end is completed from the germline J gene. Other nucleotide sequences from this sample produce the same CDR3. V usage is TRBV18 and J usage is TRBJ2-5; 8 bases align to TRBD1. The ends lost 3 bases at V and 7 bases at J; junction bases unmatched: 10. The CDR3 has 15 amino acids. From germline, CDR1 is KGHSH and CDR2 LQKENI. The CDR3 spells CASSPDSGTGGTQYF. The CDR3 bases that were read are TGTGCCAGCTCACCGGACTCCGGGACAGGTGGGACC.

Remarks on this clone: The read gets to within 3 residues of the CDR3 end, and the germline J gene fills in the rest. The V call is TRBV7-2, the J call TRBJ2-1; 9 positions match TRBD2. Germline CDR1 reads SGHTA; CDR2 reads FQGNSA. This CDR3 has 15 amino acids. J gave up 8 bases and V 1 base, and 6 bases lay outside the gene matches. Incomplete CDR3 DNA: TGTGCCAGCAGCTTAGGCCCTAGCGGGACACATGAG. This codes for CASSLGPSGTHE. The whole CDR3 sequence reads CASSLGPSGTHEQFF. Combining the CDR3 with reference TRBV7-2 and TRBJ2-1 gives the whole variable domain GAGVSQSPSNKVTEKGKDVELRCDPISGHTALYWYRQSLGQGLEFLIYFQGNSAPDKSGLPSDRFSAERTGGSVSTLTIQRTQQEDSAVYLCASSLGPSGTHEQFFGPGTRLTVL.

Notes on this clone: The read halts 3 residues ahead of the CDR3 end, with the missing end drawn from the germline J gene. The chain links TRBV7-9 to TRBJ2-1, with D unresolved. The CDR3 is 15 residues long. CDR1 is SEHNR and CDR2 is FQNEAQ in the germline V gene (reference sequence). Trimming took off 3 bases at V and 0 bases at J, with 9 bases between the two ends. CDR3 sequence reads: CASSFATSSYNEQFF. The covered CDR3 bases are TGTGCCAGCAGCTTTGCAACAAGCTCCTACAATGAG.

This clone was counted a few times. The missing CDR3 end, 3 residues past where the read stops, is filled in from the germline J gene. V usage is TRBV2 and J usage is TRBJ2-1; TRBD2 matches 10 bases. The CDR3 contains 16 residues. With 10 bases clipped from V and 7 bases from J, the junction kept 16 bases outside the gene matches. Germline V lookup: CDR1 SNHLY, CDR2 FYNNEI. The CDR3 sequence is CAIDKVSGRVGNEQFF. Partial CDR3 DNA: TGTGCCATCGACAAAGTGAGCGGGAGGGTGGGGAATGAG.

Concerning this clone itself: Read sequence stops 3 residues before the CDR3 end, and the germline J gene provides the missing end. V and J are TRBV18 and TRBJ2-4; 14 bases agree with TRBD2. The CDR3 length is 20 residues. Germline V gene sequence: CDR1 KGHSH, CDR2 LQKENI. V lost 1 base to trimming and J lost 3 bases; unmatched junction nucleotides: 11. The CDR3 sequence: CASSPLSGLAGVVVKNIQYF. Partial CDR3 DNA: TGTGCCAGCTCACCACTGTCGGGACTAGCGGGAGTTGTTGTCAAAAACATT.

This clone has more than one count but fewer than ten. The sequence runs out 3 residues before the end of the CDR3; the remainder is reconstructed from the germline J gene. The rearrangement uses TRBV13 and TRBJ1-6, with D maybe TRBD1 (5 bases). The V end was cut by 2 bases, the J end by 7 bases, with 18 bases between. The germline CDR1 and CDR2 sequences are PRHDT and FYEKMQ (reference sequence). The CDR3 runs 17 residues. CDR3 region: CASSLHPTGVGNSPLHF. The sequenced part of the CDR3 DNA is TGTGCCAGCAGCTTACATCCGACGGGGGTTGGGAATTCACCC.

In its sample, this clone ranks as large (0.1 to 1%). This CDR3 reads CASSYRGSWPQHF. The DNA read from the CDR3 is TGTGCCAGCAGTTACAGGGGTAGTTGGCCC. V gene TRBV6-2 or TRBV6-3 combines with J gene TRBJ1-5; tentative D call: TRBD1 (5 bases). The read finishes 3 residues shy of the CDR3 end, and the germline J gene is used to complete it. CDR1 is MNHEY, CDR2 SVGEGT, per germline. This CDR3 is 13 amino acids long. Trimming removed 2 bases from V and 9 bases from J, with 11 bases in between.

As regards this clone: The read falls 3 residues short of the CDR3 end, and the missing part is taken from the germline J gene. The chain couples TRBV6-2 or TRBV6-3 to TRBJ1-6; no definite D call. V shed 4 bases and J shed 0 bases, with 13 bases lying between them. The CDR3 length is 17 residues. Germline V CDR1 and CDR2: MNHEY, SVGEGT. CDR3 DNA (partial): TGTGCCAGCAGTTCCTTCCGACCAGGCTCCTATAATTCACCC. It is translated as CASSSFRPGSYNSP. The entire CDR3 protein is CASSSFRPGSYNSPLHF.

This clone was seen a handful of times. The read falls 3 residues short of the CDR3 end, and the missing part is taken from the germline J gene. The chain links TRBV19 to TRBJ2-3, with 10 bases that match TRBD2. CDR1 is LNHDA and CDR2 is SQIVND in the germline V gene (reference sequence). This CDR3 is built from 14 residues. Unmatched junction bases numbered 5, after V lost 4 bases and J lost 7 bases. The sequenced CDR3 bases are TGTGCCAGTAGTACTAGCGGGAGTAGCCATACG. This encodes CASSTSGSSHT. The full-length CDR3 reads as CASSTSGSSHTQYF.

This clone occurred a few times. The read comes to an end 3 residues before the CDR3 does, leaving the germline J gene to fill in the end. The J gene is TRBJ1-5, the V gene TRBV7-6, with TRBD1 identical over 8 bases. CDR3 length: 18 amino acids. J was trimmed by 5 bases and V by 1 base; bases with no gene match: 13. Germline assignment: CDR1 SGHVS and CDR2 FNYEAQ. The sequenced CDR3 bases are TGTGCCAGCAGCTTAGTAGCGGTGGACAGGGTGGGCGATCAGCCC. Protein product: CASSLVAVDRVGDQP. The CDR3, in full, reads CASSLVAVDRVGDQPQHF. The full variable domain, with the rest looked up from reference TRBV7-6 and TRBJ1-5, is GAGVSQSPRYKVTKRGQDVALRCDPISGHVSLYWYRQALGQGPEFLTYFNYEAQQDKSGLPNDRFSAERPEGSISTLTIQRTEQRDSAMYRCASSLVAVDRVGDQPQHFGDGTRLSIL.

Regarding this clone: Read data end 3 residues before the CDR3 end; the end is taken from the germline J gene. The chain uses TRBV6-2 or TRBV6-3 and TRBJ1-2, with 9 nucleotides matching TRBD1. The CDR3 has 15 amino acids. CDR1 MNHEY and CDR2 SVGEGT come from the germline V gene. The CDR3 sequence is CASSVGTGNLQGYTF. CDR3 DNA, as far as it was read: TGTGCCAGCAGCGTCGGGACAGGGAATTTGCAAGGC.

This clone has a handful of counts. The DNA ends 3 residues before the CDR3 does, and the rest of the CDR3 is filled in from the germline J gene. The chain combines TRBV7-9 with TRBJ2-1; D gene uncertain. Germline CDR1 SEHNR, CDR2 FQNEAQ (reference sequence). V was pared by 2 bases and J by 5 bases, with 13 bases between. The CDR3 runs to 15 residues. This CDR3 reads CASSLSPPKDNEQFF. The CDR3 DNA, read in part, is TGTGCCAGCAGCTTATCGCCCCCCAAGGACAATGAG. The full variable domain, its missing parts supplied by reference TRBV7-9 and TRBJ2-1, is DTGVSQNPRHKITKRGQNVTFRCDPISEHNRLYWYRQTLGQGPEFLTYFQNEAQLEKSRLLSDRFSAERPKGSFSTLEIQRTEQGDSAMYLCASSLSPPKDNEQFFGPGTRLTVL.

This clone was found a few times. The sequenced fragment ends 3 residues before the CDR3 boundary, so the rest is inferred from the germline J gene. This chain joins TRBV7-9 and TRBJ2-1; 11 nucleotides match TRBD2. The CDR3 is made up of 15 amino acids. Germline V gives CDR1 SEHNR, CDR2 FQNEAQ (reference sequence). J was trimmed by 7 bases and V by 2 bases; bases with no gene match: 4. CDR3 bases read: TGTGCCAGCAGCTTATCGGGACTAGCGGAAAATGAG. As protein: CASSLSGLAENE. The whole CDR3 sequence is CASSLSGLAENEQFF.

As concerns this clone: The read terminates 3 residues ahead of where the CDR3 ends, so the germline J gene completes it. V and J are TRBV19 and TRBJ1-4; no firm D call. Germline lookup yields CDR1 LNHDA and CDR2 SQIVND (reference sequence). V lost 3 bases, J lost 0 bases, and 11 bases lay in between. This CDR3 has 16 residues. The CDR3 is CASSITEASTNEKLFF. The CDR3 bases that were read are TGTGCCAGTAGTATCACAGAGGCCTCAACTAATGAAAAA.

CDR3: CASSYGSGEQFF. Partial CDR3 DNA: TGTGCCAGCAGCTATGGCAGCGGTGAG. The chain joins TRBV7-6 to TRBJ2-1; possible D gene TRBD2, 5 bases. From the germline J gene comes the end of the CDR3, since the read stops 3 residues before it. There are 12 residues in the CDR3. Germline CDR1 SGHVS, CDR2 FNYEAQ. With 4 bases removed from V and 9 bases from J, the gap between germline ends came to 10 bases.

A few counts support this clone. The read terminates 3 residues before the CDR3 end, so the remaining end is supplied by the germline J gene. The rearrangement links TRBV19 to TRBJ2-1; D is unclear. The CDR3 loop spans 13 amino acids. The germline gives CDR1 LNHDA, CDR2 SQIVND (reference sequence). Trimming took 8 bases from V and 6 from J, leaving 14 bases between them. The sequenced part of the CDR3 DNA is TGTGCCAGTGGCACGCAAGTATTCAATGAG. It yields the protein CASGTQVFNE. The full CDR3 reads CASGTQVFNEQFF.

This clone was observed a handful of times. The read is 3 residues too short to cover the CDR3 end, so that end is filled in from the germline J gene. The chain uses TRBV7-8 and TRBJ2-5; the D gene is possibly TRBD1 (6 bases). CDR1 and CDR2 (germline): SGHVS, FQNEAQ. The CDR3 runs to 14 residues. V dropped 3 bases and J dropped 1 base, with 9 bases sitting between them. The CDR3 DNA, read in part, is TGTGCCAGCAGCTTTACAGGGATCCAAGAGACC. It is translated as CASSFTGIQET. The complete CDR3 sequence is CASSFTGIQETQYF.

This clone is medium-sized in the sample. The CDR3 end is not reached by the read, which stops 3 residues before it; the germline J gene fills it in. The gene calls are TRBV29-1 and TRBJ2-1; TRBD2 aligns across 7 bases. V shed 4 bases, J shed 3 bases, and the junction held 9 bases outside the gene matches. The germline V gene has CDR1 SQVTM and CDR2 ANQGSEA. This CDR3 is built from 15 residues. The chain's CDR3 is CSVAPGRGDYNEQFF. The DNA read from the CDR3 is TGCAGCGTTGCCCCAGGGAGGGGCGACTACAATGAG.

Note on this clone: The read is 3 residues too short to cover the CDR3 end, so that end is filled in from the germline J gene. The rearrangement links TRBV7-9 to TRBJ1-1; perhaps TRBD1 as D (6 bases). Trimming shortened V by 1 base and J by 3 bases, and 12 bases separated the two germline ends. Germline loops: CDR1 SEHNR, CDR2 FQNEAQ (reference sequence). The CDR3 length is 15 residues. The DNA read from the CDR3 is TGTGCCAGCAGCTTAGTTCCAGGGGTGGACACTGAA. Translated: CASSLVPGVDTE. The whole CDR3 region reads CASSLVPGVDTEAFF.